The present entry profiles one TCR beta chain with its context. This entry comes from a study of blood T cell repertoires in COVID-19. V was trimmed by 4 bases and J by 6 bases, leaving 16 bases between them. The CDR3 contains 15 residues. Germline V lookup: CDR1 SGHRS, CDR2 YFSETQ. Here immunoSEQ multiplex PCR was the method, and the copy in TCRdb shows in-frame clones only, minus some. The table includes 110,000 to 150,000 clones, 85% to 90% detected once. J is TRBJ1-4 and V is TRBV5-1, with TRBD1 as a possible D gene (5 bases). The TCR sequence derives from a woman in her sixties or seventies with active COVID-19. Material: peripheral blood. The CDR3 nucleotides are TGCGCCAGCAGCCTCGCGGGGGGAGAGTATGAAAAACTGTTTTTT. Residues: CASSLAGGEYEKLFF.